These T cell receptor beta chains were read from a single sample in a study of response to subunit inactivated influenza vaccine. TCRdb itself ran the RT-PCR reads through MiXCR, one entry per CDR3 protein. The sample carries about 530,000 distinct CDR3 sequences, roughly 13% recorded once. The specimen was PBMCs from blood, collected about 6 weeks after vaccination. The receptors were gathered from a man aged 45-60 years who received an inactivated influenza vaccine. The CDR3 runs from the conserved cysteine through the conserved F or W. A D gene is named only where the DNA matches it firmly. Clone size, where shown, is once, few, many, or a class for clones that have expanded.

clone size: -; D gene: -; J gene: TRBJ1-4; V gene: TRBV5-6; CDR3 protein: CASSLLQPNEKLFF; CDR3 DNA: TGTGCCAGCAGCTTGCTCCAGCCGAATGAAAAACTGTTTTTT
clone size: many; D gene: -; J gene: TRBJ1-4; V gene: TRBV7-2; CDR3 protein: CASSKGGDGEKLFF; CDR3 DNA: TGTGCCAGCAGTAAGGGAGGGGATGGGGAAAAACTGTTTTTT
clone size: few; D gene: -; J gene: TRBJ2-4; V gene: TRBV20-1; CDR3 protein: CSASPTGTKNIQYF; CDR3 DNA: TGCAGTGCTAGTCCCACAGGAACCAAAAACATTCAGTACTTC
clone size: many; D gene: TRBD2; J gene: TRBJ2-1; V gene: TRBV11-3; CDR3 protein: CASSGGGRAGNEQFF; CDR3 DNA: TGTGCCAGCAGCGGTGGCGGGAGGGCGGGCAATGAGCAGTTCTTC
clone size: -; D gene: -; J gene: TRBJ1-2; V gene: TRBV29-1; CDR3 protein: CSVGGFYGYIF; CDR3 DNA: TGCAGCGTTGGAGGCTTCTATGGCTACATCTTC
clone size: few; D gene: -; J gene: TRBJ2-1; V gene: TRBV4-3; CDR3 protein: CASSQDGMGRSSYNEQFF; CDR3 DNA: TGCGCCAGCAGCCAAGATGGGATGGGGCGGAGCTCCTACAATGAGCAGTTCTTC
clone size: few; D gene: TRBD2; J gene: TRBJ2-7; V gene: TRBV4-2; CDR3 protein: CASSPEIGLAGYEQYF; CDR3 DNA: TGTGCCAGCAGCCCAGAGATAGGACTAGCGGGCTACGAGCAGTACTTC
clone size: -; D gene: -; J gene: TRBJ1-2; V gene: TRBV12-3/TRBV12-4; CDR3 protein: CASSLGVDYGYTF; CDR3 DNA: TGTGCCAGCAGTTTGGGGGTCGACTATGGCTACACCTTC
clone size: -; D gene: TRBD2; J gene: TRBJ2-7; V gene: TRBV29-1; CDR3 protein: CSVEGQRGEGYEQYF; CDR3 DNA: TGCAGCGTTGAGGGCCAGCGGGGGGAGGGCTACGAGCAGTACTTC
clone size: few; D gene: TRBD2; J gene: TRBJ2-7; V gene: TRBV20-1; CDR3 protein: CSASLSGSIYEQYF; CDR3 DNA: TGCAGTGCTTCCCTGAGCGGGAGTATATACGAGCAGTACTTC
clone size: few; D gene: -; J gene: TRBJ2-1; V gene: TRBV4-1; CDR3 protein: CASSLYTDNEQFF; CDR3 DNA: TGCGCCAGCAGCCTTTACACAGACAATGAGCAGTTCTTC
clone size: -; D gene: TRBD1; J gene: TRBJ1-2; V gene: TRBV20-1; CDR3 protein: CSADIGQGRFMWGYTF; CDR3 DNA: TGCAGTGCTGACATCGGACAGGGCAGGTTTATGTGGGGCTACACCTTC
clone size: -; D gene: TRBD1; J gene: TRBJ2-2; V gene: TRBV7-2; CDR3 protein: CASRIVTTGNPDELFF; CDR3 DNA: TGTGCCAGCAGAATAGTTACGACAGGGAACCCGGATGAGCTGTTTTTT
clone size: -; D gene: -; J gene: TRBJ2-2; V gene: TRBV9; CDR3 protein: CASSVVPGGGGRANTGELFF; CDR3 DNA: TGTGCCAGCAGCGTAGTACCCGGTGGTGGCGGGCGAGCGAACACCGGGGAGCTGTTTTTT
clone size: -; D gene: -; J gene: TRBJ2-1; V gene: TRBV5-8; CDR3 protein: CASSPGVNSEQFF; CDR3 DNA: TGTGCCAGCAGCCCTGGGGTCAACAGCGAGCAGTTCTTC
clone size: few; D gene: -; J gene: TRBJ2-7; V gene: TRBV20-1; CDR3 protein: CSARENSRDPRSYEQYF; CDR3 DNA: TGCAGTGCTAGAGAGAATTCCCGGGACCCACGCTCCTACGAGCAGTACTTC
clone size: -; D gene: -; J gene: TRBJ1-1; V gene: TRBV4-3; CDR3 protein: CASSQDRGRGAEAFF; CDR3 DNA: TGCGCCAGCAGCCAAGATCGGGGCAGGGGAGCTGAAGCTTTCTTT
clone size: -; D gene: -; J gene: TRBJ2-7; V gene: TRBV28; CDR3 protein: CASSKYSYEQYF; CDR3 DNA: TGTGCCAGCAGTAAATACAGCTACGAGCAGTACTTC
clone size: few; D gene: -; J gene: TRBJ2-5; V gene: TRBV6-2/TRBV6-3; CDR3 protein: CASSYDWISTGPSQETQYF; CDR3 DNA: TGTGCCAGCAGTTACGACTGGATCTCCACAGGCCCCTCCCAAGAGACCCAGTACTTC
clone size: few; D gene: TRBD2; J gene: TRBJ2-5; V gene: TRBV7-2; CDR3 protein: CASSLVSGGKETQYF; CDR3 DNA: TGTGCCAGCAGCTTAGTGTCGGGAGGAAAAGAGACCCAGTACTTC
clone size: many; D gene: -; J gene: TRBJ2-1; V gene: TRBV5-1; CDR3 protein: CASSLGAAGSYNEQFF; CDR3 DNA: TGCGCCAGCAGCTTGGGGGCGGCAGGCTCCTACAATGAGCAGTTCTTC
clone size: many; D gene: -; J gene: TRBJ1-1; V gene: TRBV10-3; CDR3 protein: CAIRTAMNTEAFF; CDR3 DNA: TGTGCCATCAGAACAGCAATGAACACTGAAGCTTTCTTT
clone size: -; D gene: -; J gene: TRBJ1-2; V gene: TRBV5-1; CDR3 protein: CASSLGANLDGYTF; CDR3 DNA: TGCGCCAGCAGCTTGGGGGCCAACCTGGATGGCTACACCTTC
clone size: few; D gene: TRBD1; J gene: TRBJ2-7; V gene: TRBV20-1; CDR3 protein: CSAIARGSRYEQYF; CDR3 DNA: TGCAGTGCTATCGCCAGGGGGTCCAGATACGAGCAGTACTTC
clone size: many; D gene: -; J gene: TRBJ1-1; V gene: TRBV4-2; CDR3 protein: CASEEKASTEAFF; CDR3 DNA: TGTGCCAGCGAGGAAAAGGCGAGCACTGAAGCTTTCTTT
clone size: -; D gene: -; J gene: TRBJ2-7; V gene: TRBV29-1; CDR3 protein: CSVGGGREQYF; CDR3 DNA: TGCAGCGTCGGCGGAGGACGCGAGCAGTACTTC
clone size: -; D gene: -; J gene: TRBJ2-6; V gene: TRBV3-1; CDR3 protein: CAFCLRSGARSGANVLTF; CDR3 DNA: TGTGCCTTCTGTTTAAGGTCGGGGGCACGCTCTGGGGCCAACGTCCTGACTTTC
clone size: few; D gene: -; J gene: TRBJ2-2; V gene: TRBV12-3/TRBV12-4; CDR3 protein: CASSLGGRENTGELFF; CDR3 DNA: TGTGCCAGCAGTTTAGGCGGCAGGGAGAACACCGGGGAGCTGTTTTTT
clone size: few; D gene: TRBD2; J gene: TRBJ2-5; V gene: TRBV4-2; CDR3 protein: CASSPGGLAGALGGKTQYF; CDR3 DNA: TGTGCCAGCAGCCCAGGGGGACTAGCGGGGGCCCTCGGCGGGAAGACCCAGTACTTC
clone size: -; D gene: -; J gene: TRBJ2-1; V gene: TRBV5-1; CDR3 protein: CASSSDTVYNEQFF; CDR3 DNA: TGCGCCAGCAGCTCGGACACGGTCTACAATGAGCAGTTCTTC
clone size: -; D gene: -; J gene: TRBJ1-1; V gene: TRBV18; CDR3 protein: CASSRQSPMNTEAFF; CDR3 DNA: TGTGCCAGCTCACGACAGAGCCCCATGAACACTGAAGCTTTCTTT
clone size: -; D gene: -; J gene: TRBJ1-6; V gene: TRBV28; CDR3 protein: CASGRSGSSYNSPLHF; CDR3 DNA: TGTGCCAGCGGTCGCTCAGGGAGCTCCTATAATTCACCCCTCCACTTT
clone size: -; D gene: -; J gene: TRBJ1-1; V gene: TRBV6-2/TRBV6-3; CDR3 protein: CASSYPIVGGLNTEAFF; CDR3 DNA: TGTGCCAGCAGTTACCCCATCGTTGGAGGCTTGAACACTGAAGCTTTCTTT
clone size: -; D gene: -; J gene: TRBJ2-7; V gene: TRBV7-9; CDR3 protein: CASSLSGASYEQYF; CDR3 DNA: TGTGCCAGCAGCTTAAGCGGAGCCTCCTACGAGCAGTACTTC
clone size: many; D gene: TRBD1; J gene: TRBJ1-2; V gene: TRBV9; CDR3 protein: CASSLDRGNGYTF; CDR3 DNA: TGTGCCAGCTCACTCGACAGGGGGAATGGCTACACCTTC
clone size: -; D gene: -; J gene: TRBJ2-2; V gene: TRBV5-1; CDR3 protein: CASSLEGRGGSNTGELFF; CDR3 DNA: TGCGCCAGCAGCTTGGAGGGCAGGGGTGGCTCGAACACCGGGGAGCTGTTTTTT
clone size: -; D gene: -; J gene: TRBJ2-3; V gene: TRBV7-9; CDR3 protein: CASSSTGGVEITDTQYF; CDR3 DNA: TGTGCCAGCAGCTCTACCGGGGGCGTGGAGATCACAGATACGCAGTATTTT
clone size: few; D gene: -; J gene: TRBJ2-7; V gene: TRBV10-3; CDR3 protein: CAISDPISRRAGEQYF; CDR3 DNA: TGTGCCATCAGTGACCCGATCTCGAGGAGGGCCGGCGAGCAGTACTTC
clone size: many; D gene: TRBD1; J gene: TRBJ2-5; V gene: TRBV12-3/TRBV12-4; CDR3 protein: CASSWDSQETQYF; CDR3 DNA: TGTGCCAGCAGTTGGGACAGCCAAGAGACCCAGTACTTC
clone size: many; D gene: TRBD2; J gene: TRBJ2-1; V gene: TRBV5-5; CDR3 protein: CASSPSLAGGNEQFF; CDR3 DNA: TGTGCCAGCAGCCCTTCCCTAGCGGGGGGAAATGAGCAGTTCTTC
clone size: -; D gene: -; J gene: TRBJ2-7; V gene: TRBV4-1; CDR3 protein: CASSQEVGAYEQYF; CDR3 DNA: TGCGCCAGCAGCCAAGAGGTCGGTGCCTACGAGCAGTACTTC
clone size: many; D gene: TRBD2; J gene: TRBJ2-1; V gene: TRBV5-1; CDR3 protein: CASSLAGGEYEQFF; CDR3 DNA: TGCGCCAGCAGCTTGGCGGGAGGGGAGTATGAGCAGTTCTTC
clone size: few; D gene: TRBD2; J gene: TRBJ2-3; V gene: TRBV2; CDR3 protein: CASLYRTSGSTDTQYF; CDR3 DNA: TGTGCCAGCCTCTACCGGACTAGCGGGAGCACAGATACGCAGTATTTT
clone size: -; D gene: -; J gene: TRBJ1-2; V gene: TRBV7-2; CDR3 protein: CASSLQDGLRGYTF; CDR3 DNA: TGTGCCAGCAGCTTACAGGACGGACTCCGAGGCTACACCTTC
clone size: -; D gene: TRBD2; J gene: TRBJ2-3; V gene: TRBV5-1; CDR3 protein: CASTAGVTDTQYF; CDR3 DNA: TGCGCCAGCACGGCGGGAGTAACAGATACGCAGTATTTT